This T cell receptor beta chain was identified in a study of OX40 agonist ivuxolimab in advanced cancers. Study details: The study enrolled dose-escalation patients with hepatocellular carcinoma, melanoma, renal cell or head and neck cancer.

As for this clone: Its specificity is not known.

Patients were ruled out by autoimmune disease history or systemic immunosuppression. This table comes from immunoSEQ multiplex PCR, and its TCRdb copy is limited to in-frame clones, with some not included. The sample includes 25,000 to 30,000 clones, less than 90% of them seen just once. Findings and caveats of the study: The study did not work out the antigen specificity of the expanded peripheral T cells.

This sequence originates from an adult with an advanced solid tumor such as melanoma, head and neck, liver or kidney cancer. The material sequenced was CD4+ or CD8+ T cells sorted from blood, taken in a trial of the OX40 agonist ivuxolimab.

The DNA for the CDR3 is TGTGCCAGCAGCCAAAAGCGTACTAGCGGGGGCAACAATGAGCAGTTCTTC. Its protein product is CASSQKRTSGGNNEQFF. The gene calls are TRBV21-1 and TRBJ2-1; whether TRBD2, the table's D call, matches the DNA was not checked. TRBV21-1 is tagged as a pseudogene. The CDR3 consists of 17 residues.